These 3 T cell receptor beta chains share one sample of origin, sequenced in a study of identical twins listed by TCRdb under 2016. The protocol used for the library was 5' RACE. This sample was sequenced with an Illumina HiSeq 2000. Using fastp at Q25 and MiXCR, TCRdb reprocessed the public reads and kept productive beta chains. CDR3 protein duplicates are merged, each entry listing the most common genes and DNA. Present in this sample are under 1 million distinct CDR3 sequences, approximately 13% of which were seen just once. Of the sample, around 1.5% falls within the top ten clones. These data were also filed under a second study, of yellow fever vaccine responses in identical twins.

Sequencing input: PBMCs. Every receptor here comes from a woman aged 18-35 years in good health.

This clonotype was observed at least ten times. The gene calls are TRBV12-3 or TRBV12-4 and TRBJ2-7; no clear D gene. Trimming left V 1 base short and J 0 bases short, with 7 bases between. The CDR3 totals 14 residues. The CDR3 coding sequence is TGTGCCAGCAGTTTAGGGGAAGCCTCCTACGAGCAGTACGTC. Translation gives CASSLGEASYEQYV.

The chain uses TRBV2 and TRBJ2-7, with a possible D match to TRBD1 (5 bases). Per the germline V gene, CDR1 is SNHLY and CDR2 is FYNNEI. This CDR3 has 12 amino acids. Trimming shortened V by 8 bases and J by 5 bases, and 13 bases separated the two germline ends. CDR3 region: CASQGSRNEQYV. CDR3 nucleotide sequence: TGTGCCAGCCAGGGTAGTAGGAACGAGCAGTACGTC.

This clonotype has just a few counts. This CDR3 is CASSFFSSGGDNTSLRTDTQYF. The CDR3 DNA is TGTGCCAGCAGTTTTTTTAGTAGCGGGGGGGATAACACCTCCCTACGCACAGATACGCAGTATTTT. This rearrangement joins TRBV28 to TRBJ2-3, with 11 bases lining up with TRBD2. V was clipped by 3 bases and J by 1 base; unmatched bases: 21. The CDR3 is made up of 22 amino acids. Germline CDR1 and CDR2: MDHEN and SYDVKM.